These T cell receptor beta chains were read from a single sample in a study of T cell responses to AZD1222 COVID-19 vaccine. Assay used: immunoSEQ multiplex PCR; TCRdb lists only in-frame clones, some missing. This table holds about 120,000 clones, approximately 90% found once. The specimen comprised peripheral blood, sampled on day 0 of AZD1222 vaccination. The receptors derive from an adult in good health. Each CDR3 is given with its conserved first and last residue. D genes are given only for firm matches. A row's size may be missing; if present it is once, few, many or a size class.

V gene: TRBV5-4
D gene: NA
J gene: TRBJ2-1
clone size: once
CDR3 DNA: TGTGCCAGCAGCTTGGGTTTAGGGATCCCCTACAATGAGCAGTTCTTC
CDR3 protein: CASSLGLGIPYNEQFF

V gene: TRBV6-6
D gene: TRBD1
J gene: TRBJ2-5
clone size: NA
CDR3 DNA: TGTGCCAGCAGTTACTCCGGGACAGGCGGGGAGACCCAGTACTTC
CDR3 protein: CASSYSGTGGETQYF

V gene: TRBV28
D gene: NA
J gene: TRBJ1-1
clone size: NA
CDR3 DNA: TGTGCCAGCAGTTCCGCGGGGTGGAACACTGAAGCTTTCTTT
CDR3 protein: CASSSAGWNTEAFF

V gene: TRBV5-1
D gene: NA
J gene: TRBJ2-1
clone size: NA
CDR3 DNA: TGCGCCAGCAGCACCGGACACATGTACAATGAGCAGTTCTTC
CDR3 protein: CASSTGHMYNEQFF

V gene: TRBV7-9
D gene: NA
J gene: TRBJ1-1
clone size: once
CDR3 DNA: TGTGCCAGCAGCTTAGCGGGCACCGTGAACACTGAAGCTTTCTTT
CDR3 protein: CASSLAGTVNTEAFF

V gene: TRBV29-1
D gene: NA
J gene: TRBJ2-1
clone size: NA
CDR3 DNA: TGCAGCGTTAACCGGGGCTCCTACAATGAGCAGTTCTTC
CDR3 protein: CSVNRGSYNEQFF

V gene: TRBV19
D gene: TRBD2
J gene: TRBJ2-1
clone size: NA
CDR3 DNA: TGTGCCAGTAGTCCCTCGGCGGGGGGCATTTACAATGAGCAGTTCTTC
CDR3 protein: CASSPSAGGIYNEQFF

V gene: TRBV9
D gene: NA
J gene: TRBJ1-1
clone size: NA
CDR3 DNA: TGTGCCAGCGTTGGACCCTTGAACACTGAAGCTTTCTTT
CDR3 protein: CASVGPLNTEAFF

V gene: TRBV7-9
D gene: NA
J gene: TRBJ1-2
clone size: NA
CDR3 DNA: TGTGCCAGCACCCGTAAAATTTTCTACACCTTC
CDR3 protein: CASTRKIFYTF

V gene: TRBV5-1
D gene: NA
J gene: TRBJ1-6
clone size: NA
CDR3 DNA: TGCGCCAGCAGCTTGGGAATAGCCGATTCACCCCTCCACTTT
CDR3 protein: CASSLGIADSPLHF

V gene: TRBV11-2
D gene: TRBD1
J gene: TRBJ2-6
clone size: NA
CDR3 DNA: TGTGCCAGCAGCTTTAGGGGACAGAACTCTGGGGCCAACGTCCTGACTTTC
CDR3 protein: CASSFRGQNSGANVLTF

V gene: TRBV7-2
D gene: NA
J gene: TRBJ1-1
clone size: NA
CDR3 DNA: TGTGCCAGCAGCTGGAGGGCCACTGAAGCTTTCTTT
CDR3 protein: CASSWRATEAFF

V gene: TRBV2
D gene: TRBD1
J gene: TRBJ1-2
clone size: NA
CDR3 DNA: TGTGCCAGCGGACGGGACAGCCATGGCTACACCTTC
CDR3 protein: CASGRDSHGYTF

V gene: TRBV19
D gene: NA
J gene: TRBJ2-2
clone size: NA
CDR3 DNA: TGTGCCAGTAGTATAGCACAAATAACCGGGGAGCTGTTTTTT
CDR3 protein: CASSIAQITGELFF

V gene: TRBV5-8
D gene: NA
J gene: TRBJ1-1
clone size: NA
CDR3 DNA: TGTGCCAGCAGCTTGAGGACTGAAGCTTTCTTT
CDR3 protein: CASSLRTEAFF

V gene: TRBV7-6
D gene: NA
J gene: TRBJ2-1
clone size: NA
CDR3 DNA: TGTGCCAGCAGCCCGGGCGCGGGGGCGAATGAGCAGTTCTTC
CDR3 protein: CASSPGAGANEQFF

V gene: TRBV6-1
D gene: NA
J gene: TRBJ1-1
clone size: NA
CDR3 DNA: TGTGCCAGCAGTGAGGATTGGGGGGCCACTGAAGCTTTCTTT
CDR3 protein: CASSEDWGATEAFF

V gene: TRBV7-6
D gene: TRBD2
J gene: TRBJ2-1
clone size: NA
CDR3 DNA: TGTGCCAGCAGCTTATCCCTGGGGACTAGGAGGAATGAGCAGTTCTTC
CDR3 protein: CASSLSLGTRRNEQFF

V gene: TRBV5-5
D gene: NA
J gene: TRBJ1-5
clone size: NA
CDR3 DNA: TGTGCCAGCAGCCCTTCCCCGGGGAACAGCAATCAGCCCCAGCATTTT
CDR3 protein: CASSPSPGNSNQPQHF

V gene: TRBV18
D gene: TRBD2
J gene: TRBJ2-5
clone size: NA
CDR3 DNA: TGTGCCAGCTTACCCAGCGGGGGGGCAGAGACCCAGTACTTC
CDR3 protein: CASLPSGGAETQYF

V gene: TRBV6-5
D gene: TRBD2
J gene: TRBJ2-7
clone size: NA
CDR3 DNA: TGTGCCAGCGGCACTAGCGGGCGCTCCTACGAGCAGTACTTC
CDR3 protein: CASGTSGRSYEQYF

V gene: TRBV6-6
D gene: TRBD1
J gene: TRBJ2-7
clone size: NA
CDR3 DNA: TGTGCCAGCAGTTTAGGACAGGGTTCCTACGAGCAGTACTTC
CDR3 protein: CASSLGQGSYEQYF

V gene: TRBV14
D gene: NA
J gene: TRBJ2-2
clone size: once
CDR3 DNA: TGTGCCAGCAGCCGCGGAGGGGTGAACACCGGGGAGCTGTTTTTT
CDR3 protein: CASSRGGVNTGELFF

V gene: TRBV9
D gene: NA
J gene: TRBJ2-1
clone size: NA
CDR3 DNA: TGTGCCAGCAGCGTAGAAAACTTCAATGAGCAGTTCTTC
CDR3 protein: CASSVENFNEQFF

V gene: TRBV6-5
D gene: NA
J gene: TRBJ2-1
clone size: NA
CDR3 DNA: TGTGCCAGCAGTTCCAACAGGGTAAGCTCCTACAATGAGCAGTTCTTC
CDR3 protein: CASSSNRVSSYNEQFF

V gene: TRBV7-9
D gene: TRBD1
J gene: TRBJ1-2
clone size: NA
CDR3 DNA: TGTGCCAGCAGCTCCGGACAGGGTTTAGGCTACACCTTC
CDR3 protein: CASSSGQGLGYTF

V gene: TRBV11-3
D gene: TRBD2
J gene: TRBJ2-2
clone size: NA
CDR3 DNA: TGTGCCAGCAGCTTTAGGCCTGGACTAGCGGGTGGGAACACCGGGGAGCTGTTTTTT
CDR3 protein: CASSFRPGLAGGNTGELFF

V gene: TRBV6-6
D gene: TRBD1
J gene: TRBJ1-1
clone size: NA
CDR3 DNA: TGTGCCAGCAGTTCGTACAGGGGCGTGAACACTGAAGCTTTCTTT
CDR3 protein: CASSSYRGVNTEAFF